This passage covers 5 T cell receptor beta chains from one sample sequenced in a study of T cell responses to AZD1222 COVID-19 vaccine. Using immunoSEQ multiplex PCR, the repertoire was profiled, and TCRdb retains in-frame clones only, with some absent. The data show some 86,000 clones, with around 73% seen just once and around a fifth held by the top ten. This sample comprised peripheral blood, obtained on day 0 of AZD1222 vaccination. The source of these receptors is an adult in good health.

This clone was counted between two and nine times. This chain links TRBV5-1 with TRBJ1-4; weak D call: TRBD1 (6 bases). Germline CDR1 SGHRS, CDR2 YFSETQ. Between the trimmed V and J ends, which lost 6 bases and 7 bases, there was a span of 16 bases. This CDR3 comprises 14 residues. The CDR3 loop reads CASKLGQPSEKLFF. The CDR3 DNA reads TGCGCCAGCAAGCTTGGACAGCCTAGTGAAAAACTGTTTTTT.

The J gene is TRBJ2-3, the V gene TRBV5-4; D not resolved. CDR1 and CDR2 from the germline V gene are SGHNT and YYREEE (reference sequence). The CDR3 extends over 13 amino acids. Trimming cost V 6 bases and J 4 bases, with 12 bases left between them. The CDR3 spells CASTGGGSDTQYF. CDR3 nucleotide sequence: TGTGCCAGCACCGGTGGCGGTTCAGATACGCAGTATTTT.

The V call is TRBV5-4, the J call TRBJ2-5; D ambiguous. Germline V gene data show CDR1 as SGHNT and CDR2 as YYREEE (reference sequence). Trimming took 0 bases from V and 2 from J, leaving 5 bases between them. This CDR3 region has 13 residues. CDR3 DNA: TGTGCCAGCAGCTTGGATAGGCAAGAGACCCAGTACTTC. As protein: CASSLDRQETQYF.

The chain carries TRBV19 and TRBJ2-3; weak D call: TRBD2 (6 bases). Germline assignment: CDR1 LNHDA and CDR2 SQIVND (reference sequence). The CDR3 sequence is 14 residues long. The V gene lost 6 bases and the J gene lost 0 bases, with 10 bases spanning the gap. The CDR3 DNA is TGTGCCAGTAGGCGGGGTTTTAGCACAGATACGCAGTATTTT. It is translated as CASRRGFSTDTQYF.

The rearrangement uses TRBV19 and TRBJ2-7; 15 bases map to TRBD2. In germline, CDR1 is LNHDA, CDR2 SQIVND (reference sequence). The CDR3 is 16 amino acids. The V segment lost 5 bases and the J segment 4 bases; nucleotides outside the gene matches: 6. CDR3 in DNA: TGTGCCAGTAGTCCAGGGACTAGCGGGAGGAGGTACGAGCAGTACTTC. The encoded protein is CASSPGTSGRRYEQYF.